The source of this TCR beta chain is a study of blood T cells in healthy people across ages. The study's findings and limits: A strong correlation between TCR beta diversity and naive T cell percentage was seen. More naive CD4+ cells and higher diversity were found in long-lived than in aged donors.

This clonotype was recorded a few times. No antigen is known for it. Primers used in a second PCR of about 6 to 11 cycles were a sample-barcoded 5' primer and a J-beta primer mix. All cDNA molecules were each tagged by a template-switch adaptor with 12 random nucleotides. TCRdb fed the 5' RACE reads into MiXCR, producing one record per CDR3 protein. Altogether about 1.4 million distinct CDR3 sequences are present, roughly 60% being singletons, with the ten largest covering 6.5% to 8.5%. Total RNA, at least 5 micrograms per sample, was extracted from PBMCs. The TCR originated in a man aged 18 to 29 in good health. The sequencing input was blood.

CDR3 amino acids: CPTRTRTVEQYF. The CDR3 DNA is TGTCCGACCCGCACCAGGACCGTCGAGCAGTACTTC. This sequence joins TRBV27 and TRBJ2-7; D unclear. The CDR3 consists of 12 residues. Germline CDR1 and CDR2: MNHEY and SMNVEV (reference sequence).